This section outlines one T cell receptor (beta chain) sequence together with its context. Sequencing used immunoSEQ multiplex PCR; TCRdb keeps in-frame clones, though not all of them. The sample records under 45,000 clones, approximately 81% being singletons. The CDR3 has 14 amino acids. Deletions cut 7 bases from V and 8 bases from J, with 18 bases between. CDR1 SNHLY and CDR2 FYNNEI come from the germline V gene. This entry comes from a study of OX40 agonist ivuxolimab in advanced cancers. The V and J genes are TRBV2 and TRBJ2-1; maybe TRBD2 (6 bases). The source of this sequence is an adult with an advanced solid tumor such as melanoma, head and neck, liver or kidney cancer. The sample in question was CD4+ or CD8+ T cells sorted from blood, obtained in a trial of the OX40 agonist ivuxolimab. The CDR3 protein is CASIGTQAGHEQFF. The CDR3, as DNA: TGTGCCAGCATCGGGACTCAGGCGGGCCATGAGCAGTTCTTC.